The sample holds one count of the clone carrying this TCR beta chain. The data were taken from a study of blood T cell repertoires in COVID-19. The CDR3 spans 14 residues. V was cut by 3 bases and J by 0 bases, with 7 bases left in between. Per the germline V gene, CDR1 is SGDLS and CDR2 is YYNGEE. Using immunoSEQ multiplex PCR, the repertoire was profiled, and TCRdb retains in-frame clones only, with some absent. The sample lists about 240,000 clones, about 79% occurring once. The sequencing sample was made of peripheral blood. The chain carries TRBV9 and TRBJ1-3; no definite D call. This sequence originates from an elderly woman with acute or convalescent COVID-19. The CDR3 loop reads CASSASPSGNTIYF. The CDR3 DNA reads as TGTGCCAGCAGCGCGTCTCCCTCTGGAAACACCATATATTTT.